This T cell receptor (beta chain) is drawn from a study of T cell repertoires in cytomegalovirus infection. For the study at large: Matching HLA type, along with CMV infection, was indicated by public TCR beta signatures. General study findings and limits: Across the ex vivo response, the dominant clonotypes were HLA-C-restricted CMV-specific TCR beta clonotypes. Carriage of CMV together with the relevant HLA was identifiable through cumulative public TCR beta family frequency.

A word on this clonotype: Its antigen is undetermined.

V trimming: 0 bases; J trimming: 3 bases; junction bases outside the gene matches: 2. This CDR3 is built from 15 residues. Looked up from germline, CDR1 is SGHTA and CDR2 is FQGTGA. From the reads, TCRdb called clonotypes with MiXCR, one entry per CDR3 protein. The profile shows roughly 720,000 distinct CDR3 sequences, 35% of them singletons. The sequencing input was PBMCs. This clonotype was sampled from a human donor in good health (CMV status not recorded). Some clones in this sample may be carry-over from other donors' samples. The chain joins TRBV7-3 to TRBJ2-1; TRBD1 agrees at 7 bases. CDR3 nucleotide sequence: TGTGCCAGCAGCTTAACAGGGGGCTACTACAATGAGCAGTTCTTC. This gives the protein CASSLTGGYYNEQFF.